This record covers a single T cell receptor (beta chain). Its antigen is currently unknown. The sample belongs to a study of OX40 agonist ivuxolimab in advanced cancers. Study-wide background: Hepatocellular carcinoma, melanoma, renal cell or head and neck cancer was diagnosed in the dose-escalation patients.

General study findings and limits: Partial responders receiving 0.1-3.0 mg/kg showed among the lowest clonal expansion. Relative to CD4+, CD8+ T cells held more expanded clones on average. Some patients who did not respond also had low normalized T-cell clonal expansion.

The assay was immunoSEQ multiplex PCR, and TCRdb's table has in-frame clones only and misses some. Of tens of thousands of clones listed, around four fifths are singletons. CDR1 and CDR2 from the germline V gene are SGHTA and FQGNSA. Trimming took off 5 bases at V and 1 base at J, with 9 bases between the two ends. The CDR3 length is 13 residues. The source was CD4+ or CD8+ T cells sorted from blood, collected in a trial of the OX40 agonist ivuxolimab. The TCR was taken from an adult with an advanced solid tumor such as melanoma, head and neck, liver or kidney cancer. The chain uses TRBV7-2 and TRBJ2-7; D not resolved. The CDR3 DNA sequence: TGTGCCAGCAGCCAGCTCACTTCCTACGAGCAGTACTTC. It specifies CASSQLTSYEQYF.